Shown below are 14 T cell receptor beta chains from a single sample sequenced in a study of cytomegalovirus exposure and HLA in healthy donors. The PCR made use of 60 Vbeta and 13 Jbeta primers. Produced via immunoSEQ multiplex PCR; TCRdb's table is partial and in-frame only. The repertoire includes some 130,000 clones, roughly two thirds of them detected once, and around 1.2% sits in the top ten. Sequenced sample: PBMCs. Every receptor here comes from a woman aged 40-49 years in good health and CMV-seronegative.

J is TRBJ2-7 and V is TRBV7-8; weak D call: TRBD1 (5 bases). Trimming removed 4 bases from V and 1 base from J, with 23 bases in between. The CDR3 sequence is 18 residues long. The germline V gene has CDR1 SGHVS and CDR2 FQNEAQ. The CDR3 spells CASSSSRTSGIRSYEQYV. CDR3 in DNA: TGTGCCAGCAGCTCATCACGAACCTCAGGGATTAGGTCCTACGAGCAGTACGTC.

This sequence joins TRBV15 and TRBJ2-4; D uncertain. The CDR3 covers 18 residues. V lost 1 base to trimming and J lost 2 bases, with 18 bases between them. CDR1 is LNHNV, CDR2 YYDKDF, per germline (reference sequence). CDR3 DNA: TGTGCCACCAGCAGAGGGATTACAGATGGTGGTTCCAAAAACATTCAGTACTTC. It specifies CATSRGITDGGSKNIQYF.

The chain carries TRBV29-1 and TRBJ2-3, with D hard to call. CDR1 is SQVTM and CDR2 is ANQGSEA in the germline V gene. CDR3 length: 14 amino acids. Trimming left V 4 bases short and J 3 bases short, with 14 bases between. DNA for the CDR3: TGCAGCGTTGGAGAGCGCGAGTATACAGATACGCAGTATTTT. Translation gives CSVGEREYTDTQYF.

The chain uses TRBV15 and TRBJ1-4; D is undetermined. The CDR3 is 15 amino acids. The V and J ends lost 0 bases and 3 bases respectively, with 8 bases between them. CDR1 is LNHNV and CDR2 is YYDKDF in the germline V gene (reference sequence). The CDR3 spells CATSRDVTANEKLFF. The CDR3 DNA reads TGTGCCACCAGCAGAGATGTCACGGCTAATGAAAAACTGTTTTTT.

The V call is TRBV5-1, the J call TRBJ2-7; 7 nucleotides match TRBD1. The V gene's germline CDR1 is SGHRS and CDR2 YFSETQ. The V segment lost 7 bases and the J segment 3 bases; nucleotides outside the gene matches: 16. The CDR3 contains 16 residues. CDR3 sequence: CASASSTGTVLYEQYF. The CDR3 DNA follows: TGCGCCAGCGCATCCTCCACCGGGACAGTCCTCTACGAGCAGTACTTC.

J is TRBJ1-1 and V is TRBV5-6; D possibly corresponds to TRBD1 (5 bases). Germline V lookup: CDR1 SGHDT, CDR2 YYEEEE. The V gene lost 4 bases and the J gene lost 0 bases, with 16 bases spanning the gap. The CDR3 length is 16 residues. The CDR3 region is CASSQGQGNLNTEAFF. In DNA, the CDR3 is TGTGCCAGCAGCCAGGGCCAGGGAAATCTGAACACTGAAGCTTTCTTT.

The chain has TRBV6-5 and TRBJ2-5, with TRBD2 matching 9 bases. Germline values: CDR1 MNHEY, CDR2 SVGAGI. The junction had 3 bases not matched to a gene; V was cut back by 0 bases and J by 4 bases. This CDR3 is built from 15 residues. CDR3 sequence: CASSYSATSGETQYF. The CDR3 region has the DNA TGTGCCAGCAGTTACTCGGCGACTAGCGGAGAGACCCAGTACTTC.

J is TRBJ2-1 and V is TRBV20-1; D is unresolved. V lost 6 bases and J 4 bases, leaving 7 bases between the germline ends. This CDR3 spans 11 amino acids. CDR1 is DFQATT, CDR2 SNEGSKA, per germline (reference sequence). The chain's CDR3 is CSAEEYNEQFF. The CDR3 nucleotides read TGCAGTGCCGAGGAGTACAATGAGCAGTTCTTC.

J is TRBJ2-5 and V is TRBV9; maybe TRBD1 (5 bases). Germline CDR1 is SGDLS and CDR2 is YYNGEE. The CDR3 has 12 residues. V lost 1 base to trimming and J lost 4 bases, with 5 bases between them. CDR3 bases: TGTGCCAGCAGCGTAAGGGGAGAGACCCAGTACTTC. It encodes CASSVRGETQYF.

V gene TRBV5-1 combines with J gene TRBJ2-5, with 9 nucleotides matching TRBD1. Germline assignment: CDR1 SGHRS and CDR2 YFSETQ. This CDR3 spans 16 amino acids. J was trimmed by 1 base and V by 4 bases; bases with no gene match: 8. As DNA, the CDR3 is TGCGCCAGCAGCCCGGGACAGGGAGGGGGCCAAGAGACCCAGTACTTC. Residues: CASSPGQGGGQETQYF.

This clone came up once. This sequence joins TRBV14 and TRBJ2-1; the match to TRBD2 covers 7 bases. Germline V CDR1 and CDR2: SGHDN, FVKESK. Unmatched junction bases numbered 11, after V lost 0 bases and J lost 0 bases. This CDR3 is built from 19 residues. The CDR3 is CASSQEWLAAGFSYNEQFF. The CDR3 DNA reads as TGTGCCAGCAGCCAAGAATGGCTAGCGGCTGGGTTCTCCTACAATGAGCAGTTCTTC.

The rearrangement uses TRBV15 and TRBJ1-1; tentative D call: TRBD1 (5 bases). CDR3 length: 17 amino acids. The V end lost 1 base, the J end lost 6 bases, and 21 bases lay between the germline ends. Germline CDR1 LNHNV, CDR2 YYDKDF (reference sequence). The CDR3 here is CATSRGALRPGSPEAFF. DNA for the CDR3: TGTGCCACCAGCAGAGGCGCATTGAGGCCAGGGTCCCCTGAAGCTTTCTTT.

This clone was observed a few times. The chain uses TRBV2 and TRBJ2-7, with D uncertain. CDR3 length: 12 residues. V was shortened by 4 bases and J by 3 bases, with 7 bases between the two germline ends. Germline values: CDR1 SNHLY, CDR2 FYNNEI. CDR3 sequence: CASSVIGYEQYF. The CDR3 nucleotides are TGTGCCAGCAGTGTAATCGGCTACGAGCAGTACTTC. The full variable domain, completed using reference TRBV2 and TRBJ2-7, is EPEVTQTPSHQVTQMGQEVILRCVPISNHLYFYWYRQILGQKVEFLVSFYNNEISEKSEIFDDQFSVERPDGSNFTLKIRSTKLEDSAMYFCASSVIGYEQYFGPGTRLTVT.

The chain is built from TRBV5-4 and TRBJ1-1; 8 bases are a match to TRBD1. Unmatched junction bases numbered 3, after V lost 2 bases and J lost 3 bases. The CDR3 covers 14 residues. Germline V CDR1 and CDR2: SGHNT, YYREEE (reference sequence). CDR3 in amino acids: CASSLQGVDTEAFF. In DNA, the CDR3 is TGTGCCAGCAGCTTACAGGGGGTTGACACTGAAGCTTTCTTT.